This TCR beta chain was identified in a study of blood T cell repertoires in COVID-19. Participant-reported clinical history was the basis for cohort assignment. Two negative PCRs, clearance, or symptom resolution were required of recovered Cohort 3 donors. Between the trimmed V and J ends, which lost 3 bases and 0 bases, there was a span of 11 bases. There are 16 residues in the CDR3. The germline V gene encodes CDR1 SGHTA and CDR2 FQGNSA. This clone appeared once. Method: immunoSEQ multiplex PCR; TCRdb's copy keeps in-frame clones and lacks some. The table lists around 310,000 clones, under 90% of them singletons, with around 9% in the top ten.

Sequenced material: PBMCs or T cells enriched from blood (not recorded which). The rearrangement links TRBV7-2 to TRBJ2-2; possibly TRBD2 for D (6 bases). The clonotype originates from a woman aged 25 to 39 who had recovered from COVID-19. The CDR3 DNA reads TGTGCCAGCAGCTTCCCACTAGCCGCGAACACCGGGGAGCTGTTTTTT. It translates to CASSFPLAANTGELFF. Based on the CDR3 plus reference TRBV7-2 and TRBJ2-2, the full variable domain is GAGVSQSPSNKVTEKGKDVELRCDPISGHTALYWYRQSLGQGLEFLIYFQGNSAPDKSGLPSDRFSAERTGGSVSTLTIQRTQQEDSAVYLCASSFPLAANTGELFFGEGSRLTVL.